Following are 30 T cell receptor beta chains from one sample sequenced in a study of PD-1 blockade in classical Hodgkin lymphoma. Sequencing used immunoSEQ multiplex PCR; TCRdb keeps in-frame clones, though not all of them. The data contain fewer than 100,000 clones, roughly 89% of them singletons. Each and every patient relapsed after autologous stem cell transplantation, and patients got differing brentuximab vedotin exposure. Sequences were derived from peripheral blood mononuclear cells (PBMCs), sampled at baseline. The receptor source for this set is a human donor with classical Hodgkin lymphoma.

This chain joins TRBV19 and TRBJ2-7; 9 positions match TRBD1. Germline assignment: CDR1 LNHDA and CDR2 SQIVND (reference sequence). This CDR3 comprises 16 residues. Trimming took 6 bases from V and 4 from J; bases not matched to a gene: 13. The CDR3 spells CASSRTRDRAPYEQYF. Written as DNA, the CDR3 is TGTGCCAGTAGCCGTACCCGGGACAGGGCACCTTACGAGCAGTACTTC.

This sequence joins TRBV7-9 and TRBJ2-7, with 7 bases aligning to TRBD1. V lost 4 bases, J lost 3 bases, and 12 bases stayed unmatched. This CDR3 spans 16 amino acids. From germline, CDR1 is SEHNR and CDR2 FQNEAQ (reference sequence). The CDR3: CASSSRQGSLIYEQYF. CDR3 nucleotide sequence: TGTGCCAGCAGCTCGAGACAGGGCAGTCTAATCTACGAGCAGTACTTC. Full variable domain (remainder filled in from reference TRBV7-9 and TRBJ2-7): DTGVSQNPRHKITKRGQNVTFRCDPISEHNRLYWYRQTLGQGPEFLTYFQNEAQLEKSRLLSDRFSAERPKGSFSTLEIQRTEQGDSAMYLCASSSRQGSLIYEQYFGPGTRLTVT.

The chain recombines TRBV30 with TRBJ1-2; D uncertain. From germline, CDR1 is GTSNPN and CDR2 SVGIG (reference sequence). V was clipped by 2 bases and J by 5 bases, with 12 bases between them. This CDR3 comprises 13 residues. The CDR3 nucleotides are TGTGCCTGGAGTCAGGTTACGGGGTATGGCTACACCTTC. It translates to CAWSQVTGYGYTF.

The CDR3 coding sequence is TGCGCCAGCAGCTTGGGGGCAGACAGCTCCTACAATGAGCAGTTCTTC. Its protein product is CASSLGADSSYNEQFF. The rearrangement links TRBV5-1 to TRBJ2-1; perhaps TRBD1 as D (5 bases). This CDR3 spans 16 amino acids. V dropped 0 bases and J dropped 0 bases, with 10 bases sitting between them. Germline V gene lookup returns CDR1 SGHRS and CDR2 YFSETQ.

CDR3 residues: CASSLVLAGGGEQFF. CDR3 bases: TGTGCCAGCAGCTTAGTACTAGCGGGGGGTGGTGAGCAGTTCTTC. This sequence joins TRBV7-2 and TRBJ2-1; TRBD2 matches 12 bases. The trim removed 1 base at V and 9 bases at J, leaving 4 bases unmatched. The CDR3 sequence is 15 residues long. Per the germline V gene, CDR1 is SGHTA and CDR2 is FQGNSA.

The chain employs TRBV6-5 and TRBJ2-3; 9 bases align to TRBD2. The CDR3 has 15 amino acids. Germline assignment: CDR1 MNHEY and CDR2 SVGAGI. V dropped 2 bases and J dropped 6; count of bases not matched to a gene: 6. The chain's CDR3 is CASSYGLAGLDTQYF. The DNA of the CDR3 is TGTGCCAGCAGTTACGGTCTAGCGGGGCTGGATACGCAGTATTTT.

The chain uses TRBV6-5 and TRBJ1-4; no definite D call. The germline V gene has CDR1 MNHEY and CDR2 SVGAGI. With 4 bases removed from V and 4 bases from J, the gap between germline ends came to 16 bases. The CDR3 consists of 16 residues. The CDR3 here is CASSSQYGGFNEKLFF. In DNA form, the CDR3 reads TGTGCCAGCAGTTCCCAATACGGCGGATTTAATGAAAAACTGTTTTTT.

J is TRBJ2-5 and V is TRBV30; D is uncertain. Germline CDR1 reads GTSNPN; CDR2 reads SVGIG (reference sequence). Trimming took off 0 bases at V and 5 bases at J, with 7 bases between the two ends. The CDR3 is 12 residues long. The CDR3 bases are TGTGCCTGGAGTGTCTCCCGGGAGACCCAGTACTTC. It encodes CAWSVSRETQYF.

V usage is TRBV18 and J usage is TRBJ2-7, with a weak D call TRBD1 (6 bases). The V gene lost 5 bases and the J gene lost 2 bases, with 13 bases spanning the gap. The CDR3 covers 14 residues. Germline V gene sequence: CDR1 KGHSH, CDR2 LQKENI. CDR3 in DNA: TGTGCCAGCTCAGCCTCGCAGGGGCCCTACGAGCAGTACTTC. The encoded protein is CASSASQGPYEQYF.

V is TRBV7-6 and J is TRBJ2-7; 7 nucleotides agree with TRBD1. Germline CDR1 SGHVS, CDR2 FNYEAQ. The CDR3 is 14 residues long. V shed 5 bases and J 4 bases; nucleotides not matched to a gene: 8. As DNA, the CDR3 is TGTGCCAGCAGCAAAGGACAGGCCCAGTACGAGCAGTACTTC. It encodes CASSKGQAQYEQYF.

V and J are TRBV18 and TRBJ1-1; 9 nucleotides agree with TRBD1. The CDR3 contains 13 residues. V gave up 6 bases and J gave up 6 bases; unmatched junction bases: 5. Germline V gene data show CDR1 as KGHSH and CDR2 as LQKENI. CDR3 region: CASSQDRGPEAFF. The CDR3 nucleotides are TGTGCCAGCTCCCAGGACAGGGGCCCTGAAGCTTTCTTT.

This clone was observed a handful of times. In DNA, the CDR3 is TGTGCCAGCAGTTTTCATCAAACAGGGACCACTGAAGCTTTCTTT. It encodes CASSFHQTGTTEAFF. The rearrangement uses TRBV27 and TRBJ1-1, with D possibly matching TRBD1 (6 bases). Germline values: CDR1 MNHEY, CDR2 SMNVEV (reference sequence). V was shortened by 3 bases and J by 4 bases, with 15 bases between the two germline ends. The CDR3 extends over 15 amino acids.

Only one count was recorded for this clone. The V call is TRBV9, the J call TRBJ1-2; D is uncertain. The V and J ends lost 6 bases and 2 bases respectively, with 11 bases between them. This CDR3 region has 13 residues. Germline V lookup: CDR1 SGDLS, CDR2 YYNGEE. The CDR3 nucleotides are TGTGCCAGCATCGGGGAGGACAACTATGGCTACACCTTC. Protein: CASIGEDNYGYTF.

The CDR3 DNA sequence: TGTGCCAGCAGCTTAGTAGACAGGGACTATGGCTACACCTTC. Translation gives CASSLVDRDYGYTF. This chain links TRBV7-9 with TRBJ1-2, with 7 bases matching TRBD1. Germline lookup yields CDR1 SEHNR and CDR2 FQNEAQ (reference sequence). The CDR3 extends over 14 amino acids. With V trimmed by 1 base and J by 3 bases, 2 bases remained unmatched.

V usage is TRBV6-1 and J usage is TRBJ1-1; D unclear. The V gene lost 4 bases and the J gene lost 7 bases, with 10 bases spanning the gap. From germline, CDR1 is MNHNS and CDR2 SASEGT. The CDR3 extends over 12 amino acids. The CDR3: CASSAGSREAFF. CDR3 sequence (DNA): TGTGCCAGCAGTGCCGGGAGTCGTGAAGCTTTCTTT.

The chain carries TRBV12-5 and TRBJ1-1, with 7 bases matching TRBD1. This CDR3 spans 15 amino acids. CDR1 and CDR2 (germline): LGHNT, FRNRAP. V was clipped by 0 bases and J by 5 bases; unmatched bases: 6. For the CDR3, the DNA is TGTGCTAGTGGTTTGGTACAGGGGAGGGGTACTGAAGCTTTCTTT. Protein sequence: CASGLVQGRGTEAFF.

The chain's CDR3 is CASSPGDNYGYTF. CDR3 in DNA: TGTGCCAGCAGTCCAGGGGATAACTATGGCTACACCTTC. This chain links TRBV6-6 with TRBJ1-2; D may be TRBD1 (6 bases). Germline V gene sequence: CDR1 MNHNY, CDR2 SVGAGI (reference sequence). V shed 5 bases and J shed 1 base, with 8 bases lying between them. This CDR3 comprises 13 residues.

This chain joins TRBV4-3 and TRBJ2-5; a possible D gene is TRBD1 (6 bases). Between the trimmed V and J ends, which lost 1 base and 7 bases, there was a span of 16 bases. This CDR3 has 15 residues. Germline V gives CDR1 LGHNA, CDR2 YSLEER. The CDR3 DNA follows: TGCGCCAGCAGCCAAGTGGTTAATGGCAGGGGGACCCAGTACTTC. Its translation: CASSQVVNGRGTQYF.

CDR3: CASSDLPGRSTDTQYF. The CDR3, as DNA: TGCGCCAGCAGTGACCTCCCCGGTAGAAGCACAGATACGCAGTATTTT. The chain employs TRBV10-1 and TRBJ2-3; no definite D call. V was pared by 3 bases and J by 0 bases, with 13 bases between. Germline V CDR1 and CDR2: WNHNN, SYGVQD (reference sequence). The CDR3 extends over 16 amino acids.

The rearrangement joins TRBV27 to TRBJ1-5; D is unclear. The CDR3 is 13 residues long. Trimming removed 2 bases from V and 3 bases from J, with 5 bases in between. Germline V CDR1 and CDR2: MNHEY, SMNVEV (reference sequence). The CDR3 loop is CASSLTPNQPQHF. For the CDR3, the DNA is TGTGCCAGCAGTTTAACACCCAATCAGCCCCAGCATTTT.

The V gene is TRBV5-1, the J gene TRBJ2-3; D may be TRBD1 (6 bases). This CDR3 is 16 amino acids long. Germline-derived CDR1 and CDR2 are SGHRS and YFSETQ. V lost 0 bases, J lost 1 base, and 12 bases lay in between. The CDR3 reads CASSLDWGRGTDTQYF. In nucleotides, the CDR3 is TGCGCCAGCAGCTTGGATTGGGGGCGCGGCACAGATACGCAGTATTTT.

The CDR3, as DNA: TGCGCCAGCAGCTACCGTATGGGCGGGAGTAATAAGGCCGGGGAGCTGTTTTTT. Translation gives CASSYRMGGSNKAGELFF. The chain combines TRBV5-1 with TRBJ2-2; TRBD2 aligns across 7 bases. CDR3 size: 18 residues. The V gene end was trimmed by 3 bases and the J gene end by 6 bases; junction bases not matched to a gene: 17. CDR1 is SGHRS, CDR2 YFSETQ, per germline.

V gene TRBV6-5 combines with J gene TRBJ2-7; D gene ambiguous. CDR1 and CDR2 (germline): MNHEY, SVGAGI. There are 12 residues in the CDR3. With 2 bases removed from V and 3 bases from J, the gap between germline ends came to 5 bases. CDR3 in DNA: TGTGCCAGCAGTTACGATAACTACGAGCAGTACTTC. Residues: CASSYDNYEQYF.

Here the CDR3 DNA reads TGCGCCAGCAGCTTGGGCGTGGGTACGGTGAACACTGAAGCTTTCTTT. The encoded protein is CASSLGVGTVNTEAFF. This chain joins TRBV5-1 and TRBJ1-1, with D uncertain. Germline loops: CDR1 SGHRS, CDR2 YFSETQ. The CDR3 runs 16 residues. V was trimmed by 0 bases and J by 0 bases, leaving 12 bases between them.

This chain joins TRBV5-5 and TRBJ2-7; D may correspond to TRBD1 or TRBD2 (5 bases each). Trimming cost V 0 bases and J 0 bases, with 10 bases left between them. This CDR3 has 15 residues. Germline loops: CDR1 SGHKS, CDR2 YYEKEE (reference sequence). CDR3 amino acids: CASSLGGTRSYEQYF. The CDR3 DNA reads TGTGCCAGCAGCTTGGGTGGGACCCGCTCCTACGAGCAGTACTTC.

The chain combines TRBV19 with TRBJ1-5; D possibly corresponds to TRBD1 (5 bases). Trimming pared 6 bases from V and 6 bases from J, leaving 18 bases between. This CDR3 has 15 residues. Germline V gene data show CDR1 as LNHDA and CDR2 as SQIVND (reference sequence). Written as DNA, the CDR3 is TGTGCCAGTAGCAATAGGGCAGGGTCGGGTCAGCCCCAGCATTTT. This codes for CASSNRAGSGQPQHF.

The rearrangement uses TRBV20-1 and TRBJ2-7; tentative D call: TRBD2 (5 bases). The CDR3 has 11 amino acids. V was cut by 5 bases and J by 4 bases, with 9 bases left in between. CDR1 and CDR2 from the germline V gene are DFQATT and SNEGSKA (reference sequence). In DNA, the CDR3 is TGCAGTGCTCGAACGGGGTACGAGCAGTACTTC. This encodes CSARTGYEQYF.

The rearrangement links TRBV5-4 to TRBJ1-2, with 11 nucleotides matching TRBD1. Trimming cost V 3 bases and J 8 bases; bases outside gene matches: 18. Germline CDR1 SGHNT, CDR2 YYREEE (reference sequence). The CDR3 has 18 residues. CDR3 in DNA: TGTGCCAGCAGCTCCGGAGGACAGGGGGCATCGGCCTATAGGGGCTACACCTTC. Translated: CASSSGGQGASAYRGYTF.

The rearrangement uses TRBV30 and TRBJ1-1, with D perhaps TRBD1 (5 bases). This CDR3 has 13 residues. V lost 4 bases and J lost 0, with 9 bases in between. CDR1 and CDR2 (germline): GTSNPN, SVGIG (reference sequence). CDR3 nucleotides: TGTGCCTGGATGGGGCGTTTGAACACTGAAGCTTTCTTT. It specifies CAWMGRLNTEAFF.

This chain joins TRBV27 and TRBJ2-7, with 9 bases aligning to TRBD2. The CDR3 length is 16 residues. Trimming took 6 bases from V and 5 from J; bases not matched to a gene: 14. The V gene's germline CDR1 is MNHEY and CDR2 SMNVEV (reference sequence). CDR3 coding DNA: TGTGCCAGCAGCTCACCCCTTGGACTAGCGAACAACGAGCAGTACTTC. Translated, it gives CASSSPLGLANNEQYF.